Described below is a single TCR beta chain sequence and its context. TCRdb itself ran the reads through MiXCR, one entry per CDR3 protein. The table has 200,000 or so distinct CDR3 sequences, roughly 20% seen once; the top ten hold 2.5% to 3%. The data belong to a study of T cell repertoires in cytomegalovirus infection. The ends lost 3 bases at V and 8 bases at J; junction bases unmatched: 5. The CDR3 has 13 amino acids. Germline V CDR1 and CDR2: DFQATT, SNEGSKA (reference sequence). The chain carries TRBV20-1 and TRBJ2-1; 9 nucleotides agree with TRBD2. This clonotype originated in a human donor in good health (CMV status not recorded). Some clones in this sample may be carry-over from other donors' samples. The sample comprised PBMCs. In DNA, the CDR3 is TGCAGTGCTAGTGGCGGGGGGGCATATGAGCAGTTCTTC. Encoded protein: CSASGGGAYEQFF.